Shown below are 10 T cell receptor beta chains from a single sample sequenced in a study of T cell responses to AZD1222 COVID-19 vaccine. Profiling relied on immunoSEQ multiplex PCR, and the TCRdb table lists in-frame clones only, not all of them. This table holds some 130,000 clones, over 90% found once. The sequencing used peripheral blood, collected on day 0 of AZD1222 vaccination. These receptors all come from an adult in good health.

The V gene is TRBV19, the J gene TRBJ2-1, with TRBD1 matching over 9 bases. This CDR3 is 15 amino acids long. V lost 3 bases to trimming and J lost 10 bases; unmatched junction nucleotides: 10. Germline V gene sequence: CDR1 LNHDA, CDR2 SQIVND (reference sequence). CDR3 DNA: TGTGCCAGTAGTATCAGCGGGACAGGGCCGAGGGAGCAGTTCTTC. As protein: CASSISGTGPREQFF.

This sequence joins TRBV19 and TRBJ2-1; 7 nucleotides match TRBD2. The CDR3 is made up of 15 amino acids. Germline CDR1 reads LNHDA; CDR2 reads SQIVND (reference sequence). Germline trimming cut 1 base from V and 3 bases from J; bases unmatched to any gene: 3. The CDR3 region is CASSIVAGDYNEQFF. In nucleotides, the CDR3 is TGTGCCAGTAGTATAGTGGCGGGAGACTACAATGAGCAGTTCTTC.

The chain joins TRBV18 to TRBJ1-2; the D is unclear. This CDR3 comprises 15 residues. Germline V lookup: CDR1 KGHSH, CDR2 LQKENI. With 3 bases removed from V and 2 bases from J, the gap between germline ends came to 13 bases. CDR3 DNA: TGTGCCAGCTCACCGGTAATCGCGGGGAACTATGGCTACACCTTC. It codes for CASSPVIAGNYGYTF.

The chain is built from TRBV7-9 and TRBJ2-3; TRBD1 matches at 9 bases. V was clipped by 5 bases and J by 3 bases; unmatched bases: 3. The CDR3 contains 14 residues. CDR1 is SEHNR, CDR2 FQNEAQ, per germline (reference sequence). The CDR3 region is CASSRGQGTDTQYF. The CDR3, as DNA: TGTGCCAGCAGCCGAGGACAGGGGACAGATACGCAGTATTTT.

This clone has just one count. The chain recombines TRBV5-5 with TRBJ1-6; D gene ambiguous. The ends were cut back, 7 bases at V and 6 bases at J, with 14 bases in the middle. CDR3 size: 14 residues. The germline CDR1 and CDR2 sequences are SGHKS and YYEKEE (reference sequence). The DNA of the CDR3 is TGTGCCAGCCGATCCGCCAGCCGTAATTCACCCCTCCACTTT. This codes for CASRSASRNSPLHF.

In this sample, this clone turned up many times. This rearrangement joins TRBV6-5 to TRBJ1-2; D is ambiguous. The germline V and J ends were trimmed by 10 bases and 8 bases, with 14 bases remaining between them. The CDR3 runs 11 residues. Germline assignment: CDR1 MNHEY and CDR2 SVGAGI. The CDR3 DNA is TGTGCCACCCAGCCCGAGTTAGGCTACACCTTC. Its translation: CATQPELGYTF.

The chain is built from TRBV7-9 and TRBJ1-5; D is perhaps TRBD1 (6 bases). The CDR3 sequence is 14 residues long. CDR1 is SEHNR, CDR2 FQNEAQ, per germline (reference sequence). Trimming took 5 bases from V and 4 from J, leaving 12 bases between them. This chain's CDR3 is CASSHQGRNQPQHF. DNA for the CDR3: TGTGCCAGCAGCCATCAGGGGAGGAATCAGCCCCAGCATTTT.

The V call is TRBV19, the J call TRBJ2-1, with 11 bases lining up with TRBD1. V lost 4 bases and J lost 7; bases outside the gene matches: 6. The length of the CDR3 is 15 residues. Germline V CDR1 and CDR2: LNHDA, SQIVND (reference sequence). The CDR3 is CASSNRDRGVNEQFF. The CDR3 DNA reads TGTGCCAGTAGTAACCGGGACAGGGGGGTGAATGAGCAGTTCTTC.

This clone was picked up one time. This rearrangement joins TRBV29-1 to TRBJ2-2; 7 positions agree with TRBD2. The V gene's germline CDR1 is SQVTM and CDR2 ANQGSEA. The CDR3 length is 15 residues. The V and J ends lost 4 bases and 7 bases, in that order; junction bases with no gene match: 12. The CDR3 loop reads CSVVGAQRGVGELFF. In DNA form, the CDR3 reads TGCAGCGTTGTCGGGGCCCAGCGGGGTGTCGGGGAGCTGTTTTTT.

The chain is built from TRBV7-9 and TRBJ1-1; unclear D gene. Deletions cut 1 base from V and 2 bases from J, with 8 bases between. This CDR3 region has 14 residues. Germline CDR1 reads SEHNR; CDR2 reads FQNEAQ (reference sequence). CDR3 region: CASSLENRNTEAFF. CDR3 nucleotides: TGTGCCAGCAGCTTAGAGAACAGAAACACTGAAGCTTTCTTT. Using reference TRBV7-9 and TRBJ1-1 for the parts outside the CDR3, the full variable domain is DTGVSQNPRHKITKRGQNVTFRCDPISEHNRLYWYRQTLGQGPEFLTYFQNEAQLEKSRLLSDRFSAERPKGSFSTLEIQRTEQGDSAMYLCASSLENRNTEAFFGQGTRLTVV.